A single sample is the source of the 30 T cell receptor beta chains below, sequenced in a study of blood T cell repertoires in COVID-19. The assay was immunoSEQ multiplex PCR, and TCRdb's table has in-frame clones only and misses some. The data show about 310,000 clones, 70% to 90% seen once. The sequenced sample was PBMCs or T cells enriched from blood (not recorded which). The receptors come from a woman between 40 and 50 years old who had recovered from COVID-19.

This chain uses TRBV9 with TRBJ1-1, with a weak D call TRBD1 (5 bases). Germline CDR1 SGDLS, CDR2 YYNGEE. This CDR3 is 16 amino acids long. V gave up 1 base and J gave up 4 bases, with 17 bases separating them. The CDR3, as DNA: TGTGCCAGCAGCGTAACCCCACAGGCAGACGTCACTGAAGCTTTCTTT. Protein sequence: CASSVTPQADVTEAFF.

The chain carries TRBV11-1 and TRBJ1-1; D call uncertain. The CDR3 loop spans 15 amino acids. The germline CDR1 and CDR2 sequences are SGHAT and FQDESV (reference sequence). V was trimmed by 0 bases and J by 3 bases, leaving 11 bases between them. CDR3 DNA: TGTGCCAGCAGCTTAGCGGAGGGTATCGACACTGAAGCTTTCTTT. Amino acids: CASSLAEGIDTEAFF. The full variable domain, with the rest looked up from reference TRBV11-1 and TRBJ1-1, is EAEVAQSPRYKITEKSQAVAFWCDPISGHATLYWYRQILGQGPELLVQFQDESVVDDSQLPKDRFSAERLKGVDSTLKIQPAELGDSAMYLCASSLAEGIDTEAFFGQGTRLTVV.

The V call is TRBV15, the J call TRBJ1-6, with 8 positions matching TRBD1. The J segment lost 10 bases and the V segment lost 0 bases, leaving 8 bases of the junction unmatched. The CDR3 is 16 residues long. Germline V gene sequence: CDR1 LNHNV, CDR2 YYDKDF (reference sequence). Written as DNA, the CDR3 is TGTGCCACCAGCAGAGATAGGTCCACAGGGGGATCACCCCTCCACTTT. As protein: CATSRDRSTGGSPLHF.

The J gene is TRBJ2-7, the V gene TRBV6-5; D may be TRBD1 (5 bases). Trimming stripped 6 bases from V and 9 bases from J, with 12 bases between. CDR3 length: 11 amino acids. CDR1 MNHEY and CDR2 SVGAGI come from the germline V gene. The CDR3 spells CASRGEGLQYF. CDR3 DNA: TGTGCCAGCAGAGGGGAAGGGTTGCAGTACTTC.

The chain joins TRBV3-1 (or the pseudogene TRBV3-2) to TRBJ2-1, with D possibly matching TRBD1 (5 bases). Germline loops: CDR1 LGHDT, CDR2 YNNKEL (reference sequence). Trimming pared 2 bases from V and 0 bases from J, leaving 8 bases between. There are 15 residues in the CDR3. The CDR3: CASSQQGPSYNEQFF. The CDR3 nucleotides are TGTGCCAGCAGCCAACAGGGCCCCTCCTACAATGAGCAGTTCTTC.

The chain carries TRBV5-4 and TRBJ2-1; 7 bases are shared with TRBD2. V shed 0 bases, J shed 8 bases, and the junction held 8 bases outside the gene matches. The germline CDR1 and CDR2 sequences are SGHNT and YYREEE (reference sequence). The CDR3 covers 15 residues. The CDR3 loop reads CASSLASGNGHEQFF. Here the CDR3 DNA reads TGTGCCAGCAGCTTGGCAAGCGGGAACGGCCATGAGCAGTTCTTC.

The chain joins TRBV6-2 or TRBV6-3 to TRBJ2-1; the D gene is possibly TRBD2 (6 bases). The germline CDR1 and CDR2 sequences are MNHEY and SVGEGT. V was clipped by 2 bases and J by 2 bases, with 16 bases between them. The CDR3 extends over 17 amino acids. The CDR3 nucleotides are TGTGCCAGCAGTTACGAGGTGCTAGCGTTTGCCTACAATGAGCAGTTCTTC. Its translation: CASSYEVLAFAYNEQFF.

This chain joins TRBV9 and TRBJ1-6, with TRBD1 matching 10 bases. The CDR3 covers 16 residues. With 4 bases clipped from V and 7 bases from J, the junction kept 8 bases outside the gene matches. Germline assignment: CDR1 SGDLS and CDR2 YYNGEE. CDR3 bases: TGTGCCAGCAGCCTGGGACAGGGGATGACGAATTCACCCCTCCACTTT. As protein: CASSLGQGMTNSPLHF.

The genes are TRBV5-1 and TRBJ2-1, with TRBD2 matching over 8 bases. The CDR3 totals 13 residues. Germline V gene lookup returns CDR1 SGHRS and CDR2 YFSETQ. After removal of 3 bases from V and 6 bases from J, the junction contained 2 bases not matched to a gene. The CDR3 nucleotides are TGCGCCAGCAGCTCGGGGACTAGCAATGAGCAGTTCTTC. It encodes CASSSGTSNEQFF.

This clone was observed once. This chain connects TRBV9 to TRBJ2-5; 8 bases fit TRBD2. There are 15 residues in the CDR3. Trimming at V came to 0 bases and at J to 4 bases, leaving 5 bases not matched to a gene. CDR1 is SGDLS, CDR2 YYNGEE, per germline. This chain's CDR3 is CASSVVGLAAETQYF. DNA of the CDR3: TGTGCCAGCAGCGTAGTCGGACTAGCCGCAGAGACCCAGTACTTC.

This chain links TRBV11-2 with TRBJ2-1; D unclear. The V gene lost 4 bases and the J gene lost 9 bases, with 7 bases spanning the gap. Germline CDR1 SGHAT, CDR2 FQNNGV. This CDR3 contains 11 residues. The CDR3 DNA reads TGTGCCAGCAGCTCAGGAATTGAGCAGTTCTTC. Translating it yields CASSSGIEQFF. Combining the CDR3 with reference TRBV11-2 and TRBJ2-1 gives the whole variable domain EAGVAQSPRYKIIEKRQSVAFWCNPISGHATLYWYQQILGQGPKLLIQFQNNGVVDDSQLPKDRFSAERLKGVDSTLKIQPAKLEDSAVYLCASSSGIEQFFGPGTRLTVL.

This sequence joins TRBV5-1 and TRBJ2-3; a possible D gene is TRBD2 (7 bases). The CDR3 covers 14 residues. Germline V gene lookup returns CDR1 SGHRS and CDR2 YFSETQ. Trimming took 4 bases from V and 2 from J, leaving 11 bases between them. The CDR3 sequence is CASSEGGYTDTQYF. The CDR3 coding sequence is TGCGCCAGCAGCGAGGGGGGGTACACAGATACGCAGTATTTT. Filled out from reference TRBV5-1 and TRBJ2-3, the complete variable domain reads KAGVTQTPRYLIKTRGQQVTLSCSPISGHRSVSWYQQTPGQGLQFLFEYFSETQRNKGNFPGRFSGRQFSNSRSEMNVSTLELGDSALYLCASSEGGYTDTQYFGPGTRLTVL.

This chain uses TRBV28 with TRBJ2-1, with TRBD1 identical over 8 bases. The CDR3 covers 15 residues. CDR1 MDHEN and CDR2 SYDVKM come from the germline V gene. V lost 3 bases to trimming and J lost 6 bases; unmatched junction nucleotides: 7. Here the CDR3 DNA reads TGTGCCAGCAGTTTTGTCCGGGGACAGGTCAATGAGCAGTTCTTC. Translating it yields CASSFVRGQVNEQFF.

This chain connects TRBV5-1 to TRBJ1-2; 7 bases map to TRBD1. CDR3 length: 14 residues. J was trimmed by 2 bases and V by 4 bases; bases with no gene match: 5. Looked up from germline, CDR1 is SGHRS and CDR2 is YFSETQ. The CDR3 loop reads CASSHPGQNYGYTF. The CDR3 DNA reads TGCGCCAGCAGCCACCCGGGACAGAACTATGGCTACACCTTC.

V and J are TRBV5-1 and TRBJ2-7, with a weak D call TRBD1 (6 bases). Germline V gene data show CDR1 as SGHRS and CDR2 as YFSETQ. V dropped 0 bases and J dropped 4 bases, with 14 bases sitting between them. This CDR3 has 15 amino acids. CDR3 amino acids: CASSLEGGRIYEQYF. The CDR3 DNA sequence: TGCGCCAGCAGCTTGGAAGGGGGACGGATTTACGAGCAGTACTTC.

The CDR3 DNA sequence: TGTGCCAGCAGCTTTTTGGGCCAGAAGGCGTTCTTC. Amino acids: CASSFLGQKAFF. The rearrangement uses TRBV5-6 and TRBJ2-1; the D is unclear. Trimming took off 2 bases at V and 15 bases at J, with 15 bases between the two ends. The V gene's germline CDR1 is SGHDT and CDR2 YYEEEE. CDR3 length: 12 amino acids. Based on the CDR3 plus reference TRBV5-6 and TRBJ2-1, the full variable domain is DAGVTQSPTHLIKTRGQQVTLRCSPKSGHDTVSWYQQALGQGPQFIFQYYEEEERQRGNFPDRFSGHQFPNYSSELNVNALLLGDSALYLCASSFLGQKAFFGPGTRLTVL.

This chain connects TRBV28 to TRBJ1-5; D unresolved. V gave up 2 bases and J gave up 6 bases, with 5 bases separating them. The CDR3 covers 12 residues. Germline CDR1 is MDHEN and CDR2 is SYDVKM. CDR3 bases: TGTGCCAGCAGTTTACGAGTTCAGCCCCAGCATTTT. This translates into CASSLRVQPQHF.

The J gene is TRBJ2-1, the V gene TRBV21-1; the tabulated D call, TRBD2, remains unverified against the DNA. TRBV21-1 is deemed a pseudogene. This CDR3 comprises 17 residues. Here the CDR3 reads CASSKARLASSYNEQFF. CDR3 DNA sequence: TGTGCCAGCAGCAAAGCGCGACTCGCTAGCTCCTACAATGAGCAGTTCTTC.

The rearrangement uses TRBV11-3 and TRBJ2-7; D is perhaps TRBD2 (5 bases). The length of the CDR3 is 15 residues. Trimming left V 2 bases short and J 3 bases short, with 14 bases between. Germline V lookup: CDR1 SGHNT, CDR2 YENEEA. DNA of the CDR3: TGTGCCAGCAGCTTATGGGATGCGGAGGACTACGAGCAGTACTTC. Protein sequence: CASSLWDAEDYEQYF.

The chain joins TRBV7-6 to TRBJ2-3, with TRBD1 matching 8 bases. This CDR3 is built from 15 residues. Germline CDR1 is SGHVS and CDR2 is FNYEAQ. Germline trimming cut 5 bases from V and 2 bases from J; bases unmatched to any gene: 6. The CDR3 nucleotides are TGTGCCAGCAGCCAAAGGACAGGGAACACAGATACGCAGTATTTT. Protein: CASSQRTGNTDTQYF. Based on the CDR3 plus reference TRBV7-6 and TRBJ2-3, the full variable domain is GAGVSQSPRYKVTKRGQDVALRCDPISGHVSLYWYRQALGQGPEFLTYFNYEAQQDKSGLPNDRFSAERPEGSISTLTIQRTEQRDSAMYRCASSQRTGNTDTQYFGPGTRLTVL.

The chain employs TRBV11-3 and TRBJ1-4, with D possibly TRBD1 on 5 matching bases. This CDR3 spans 13 amino acids. Trimming took off 5 bases at V and 11 bases at J, with 15 bases between the two ends. The germline V gene encodes CDR1 SGHNT and CDR2 YENEEA. Here the CDR3 DNA reads TGTGCCAGCAGCCCCAGACCGGGGGGGAAACTGTTTTTT. It encodes CASSPRPGGKLFF.

The J gene is TRBJ2-7, the V gene TRBV30, with unresolved D. This CDR3 spans 14 amino acids. Deletions cut 5 bases from V and 5 bases from J, with 19 bases between. Germline CDR1 reads GTSNPN; CDR2 reads SVGIG (reference sequence). The CDR3 DNA follows: TGTGCCTGGCGTCCGAACTATTTCCTCCACGAGCAGTACTTC. It translates to CAWRPNYFLHEQYF.

The chain combines TRBV5-1 with TRBJ1-1; TRBD1 matches 10 bases. The CDR3 covers 14 residues. Germline CDR1 SGHRS, CDR2 YFSETQ. V dropped 4 bases and J dropped 5; count of bases not matched to a gene: 5. CDR3 protein: CASSTGTGETEAFF. DNA of the CDR3: TGCGCCAGCAGCACCGGGACAGGGGAAACTGAAGCTTTCTTT. Based on the CDR3 plus reference TRBV5-1 and TRBJ1-1, the full variable domain is KAGVTQTPRYLIKTRGQQVTLSCSPISGHRSVSWYQQTPGQGLQFLFEYFSETQRNKGNFPGRFSGRQFSNSRSEMNVSTLELGDSALYLCASSTGTGETEAFFGQGTRLTVV.

The V gene is TRBV13, the J gene TRBJ2-5, with a possible D match to TRBD1 (6 bases). Trimming left V 5 bases short and J 8 bases short, with 18 bases between. Germline CDR1 and CDR2: PRHDT and FYEKMQ (reference sequence). The CDR3 covers 14 residues. The CDR3 here is CASSPAGGGRTQYF. The DNA of the CDR3 is TGTGCCAGCAGCCCCGCTGGGGGCGGCCGAACCCAGTACTTC.

This sequence joins TRBV10-2 and TRBJ1-4, with a weak D call TRBD1 (6 bases). Per the germline V gene, CDR1 is WSHSY and CDR2 is SAAADI. There are 13 residues in the CDR3. Trimming removed 7 bases at V and 7 bases at J, with 13 bases between. CDR3 residues: CASNEGDGEKLFF. Written as DNA, the CDR3 is TGCGCCAGCAACGAGGGGGACGGTGAAAAACTGTTTTTT.

The chain recombines TRBV19 with TRBJ1-4, with a possible D match to TRBD1 (5 bases). CDR1 is LNHDA, CDR2 SQIVND, per germline (reference sequence). This CDR3 is 13 amino acids long. The V gene lost 5 bases and the J gene lost 8 bases, with 12 bases spanning the gap. CDR3 amino acids: CASSPQGGEKLFF. DNA of the CDR3: TGTGCCAGTAGTCCTCAGGGTGGGGAAAAACTGTTTTTT.

This sequence joins TRBV5-1 and TRBJ1-3; weak D call: TRBD1 (5 bases). CDR3 length equals 16 residues. The germline CDR1 and CDR2 sequences are SGHRS and YFSETQ. The V and J ends lost 0 bases and 0 bases respectively, with 10 bases between them. Here the CDR3 reads CASSLEGRFSGNTIYF. In nucleotides, the CDR3 is TGCGCCAGCAGCTTGGAGGGGCGGTTCTCTGGAAACACCATATATTTT.

This clone was seen ten or more times. V and J are TRBV7-9 and TRBJ1-2; D unclear. Per germline, CDR1 SEHNR and CDR2 FQNEAQ (reference sequence). The V end lost 1 base, the J end lost 3 bases, and 12 bases lay between the germline ends. This CDR3 is built from 15 residues. CDR3 DNA sequence: TGTGCCAGCAGCTTAGAGTTCCCAGGTGACTATGGCTACACCTTC. It yields the protein CASSLEFPGDYGYTF.

The rearrangement uses TRBV7-9 and TRBJ1-1; a weak D match, TRBD1 (5 bases). The germline CDR1 and CDR2 sequences are SEHNR and FQNEAQ (reference sequence). The V end was cut by 2 bases, the J end by 3 bases, with 7 bases between. The CDR3 contains 13 residues. CDR3 amino acids: CASSLKTDTEAFF. The CDR3, as DNA: TGTGCCAGCAGCTTAAAGACAGACACTGAAGCTTTCTTT.

This sequence joins TRBV10-1 and TRBJ2-7; TRBD1 matches 7 bases. CDR3 size: 16 residues. V trimming: 3 bases; J trimming: 7 bases; junction bases outside the gene matches: 15. Germline lookup yields CDR1 WNHNN and CDR2 SYGVQD (reference sequence). The CDR3 DNA is TGCGCCAGCAGTGAATCCCCGGGACAGACACCAACGGAGCAGTACTTC. It encodes CASSESPGQTPTEQYF.